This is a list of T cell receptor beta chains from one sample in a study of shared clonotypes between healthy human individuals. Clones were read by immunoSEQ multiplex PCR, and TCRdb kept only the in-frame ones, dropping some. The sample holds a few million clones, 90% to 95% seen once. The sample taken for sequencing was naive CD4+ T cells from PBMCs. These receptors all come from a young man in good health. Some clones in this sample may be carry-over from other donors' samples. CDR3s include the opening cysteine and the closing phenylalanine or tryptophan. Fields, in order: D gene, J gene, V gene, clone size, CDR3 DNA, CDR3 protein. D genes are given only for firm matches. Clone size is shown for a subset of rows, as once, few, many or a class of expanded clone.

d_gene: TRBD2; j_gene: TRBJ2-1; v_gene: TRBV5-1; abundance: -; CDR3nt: TGCGCCAGCAGCAGAGGACTAGCGGGACTGGGAGCCTACAATGAGCAGTTCTTC; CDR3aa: CASSRGLAGLGAYNEQFF
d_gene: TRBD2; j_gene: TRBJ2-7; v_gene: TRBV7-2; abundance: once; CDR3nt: TGTGCCAGCAGCTTAATGGACGGCGGGAGGGCCGACTACGAGCAGTACTTC; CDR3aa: CASSLMDGGRADYEQYF
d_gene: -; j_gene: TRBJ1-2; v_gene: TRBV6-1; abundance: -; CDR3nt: TGTGCCAGCATCGGGTTCTTGGGGGATTATGGCTACACCTTC; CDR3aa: CASIGFLGDYGYTF
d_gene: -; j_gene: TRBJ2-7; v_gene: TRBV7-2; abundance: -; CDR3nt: TGTGCCAGCAGCGGCACTAGGTCTCAATACGAGCAGTACTTC; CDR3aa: CASSGTRSQYEQYF
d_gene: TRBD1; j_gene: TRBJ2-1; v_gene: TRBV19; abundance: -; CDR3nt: TGTGCCAGTAGTAAACCCTTGGGACAGGGGGATTCAATGAAGAAGTTCTTC; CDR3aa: CASSKPLGQGDSMKKFF
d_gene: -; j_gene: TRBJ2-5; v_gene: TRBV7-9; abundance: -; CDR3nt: TGTGCCAGCAGACGAGTCAGGGAGAGAGGAGAGACCCAGTACTTC; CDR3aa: CASRRVRERGETQYF
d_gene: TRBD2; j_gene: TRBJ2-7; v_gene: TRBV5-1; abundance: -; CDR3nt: TGCGCCAGCACCTATTCCCTAGCGGGAGGGTCCGAGCAGTACTTC; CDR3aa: CASTYSLAGGSEQYF
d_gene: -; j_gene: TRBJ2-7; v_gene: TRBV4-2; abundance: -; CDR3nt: TGTGCCAGCAGCCAAGACTACTACGAGCAGTACTTC; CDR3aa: CASSQDYYEQYF
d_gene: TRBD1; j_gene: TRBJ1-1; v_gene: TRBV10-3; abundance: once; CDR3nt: TGTGCCATCAGTGAGGGACAGGGACTAGCGGCTTTCTTT; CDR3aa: CAISEGQGLAAFF
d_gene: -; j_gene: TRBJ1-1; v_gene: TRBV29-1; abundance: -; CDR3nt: TGCAGCGTTTCTCGGACCAGGGATAACACTGAAGCTTTCTTT; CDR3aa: CSVSRTRDNTEAFF
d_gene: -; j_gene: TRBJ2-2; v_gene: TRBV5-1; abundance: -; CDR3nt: TGCGCCAGCAGCGGGTCCGGGGCGCCGGGCACCGGGGAGCTGTTTTTT; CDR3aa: CASSGSGAPGTGELFF
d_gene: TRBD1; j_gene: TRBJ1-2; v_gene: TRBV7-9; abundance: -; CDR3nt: TGTGCCAGCAGCCCCTGGGGGACAGGGCTCTATGGCTACACCTTC; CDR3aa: CASSPWGTGLYGYTF
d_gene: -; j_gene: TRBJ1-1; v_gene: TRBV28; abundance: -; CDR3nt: TGTGCCAGCAGTGGACAGTATATAGCTTTCTTT; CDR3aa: CASSGQYIAFF
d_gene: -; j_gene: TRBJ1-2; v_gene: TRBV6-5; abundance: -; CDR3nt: TGTGCCAGCAGTTACTCCAGGGAGGGTAACTATGGCTACACCTTC; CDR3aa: CASSYSREGNYGYTF
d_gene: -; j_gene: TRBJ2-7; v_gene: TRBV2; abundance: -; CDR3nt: TGTGCCAGCAGTGCCGTGGGGGGCAGGGACGAGCAGTACTTC; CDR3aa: CASSAVGGRDEQYF
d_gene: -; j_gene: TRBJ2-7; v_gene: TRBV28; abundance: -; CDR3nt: TGTGCCAGCAGTTTGGGGGGACCACCCTCCTACGAGCAGTACTTC; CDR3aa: CASSLGGPPSYEQYF
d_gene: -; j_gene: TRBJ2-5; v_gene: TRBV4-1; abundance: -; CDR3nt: TGCGCCAGCAGCCAAGATCCCCAGGGTTTCGGAGAGACCCAGTACTTC; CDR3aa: CASSQDPQGFGETQYF
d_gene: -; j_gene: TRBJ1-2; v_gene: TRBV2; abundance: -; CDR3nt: TGTGCCAGCAGTGAGGCTCAGGAGGGCTACACCTTC; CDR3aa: CASSEAQEGYTF
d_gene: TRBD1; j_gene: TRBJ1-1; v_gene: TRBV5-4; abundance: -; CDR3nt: TGTGCCAGCAGCTTGAGGGACAGGATCACTGAAGCTTTCTTT; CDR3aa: CASSLRDRITEAFF
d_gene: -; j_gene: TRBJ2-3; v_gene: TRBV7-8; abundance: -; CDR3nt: TGTGCCAGCAGCTTAGATGGTAGCGTCAGCACAGATACGCAGTATTTT; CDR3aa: CASSLDGSVSTDTQYF
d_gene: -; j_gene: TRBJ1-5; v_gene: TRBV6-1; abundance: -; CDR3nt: TGTGCCAGTTCACTCAGTAATCAGCCCCAGCATTTT; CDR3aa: CASSLSNQPQHF
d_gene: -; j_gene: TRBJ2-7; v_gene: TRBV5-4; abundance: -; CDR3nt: TGTGCCAGCAGCTTCCAAGCGGATCCTTACTACGAGCAGTACTTC; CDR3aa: CASSFQADPYYEQYF
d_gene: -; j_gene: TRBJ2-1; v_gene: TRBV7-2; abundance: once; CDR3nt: TGTGCCAGCAGCTTGCGTCCCTACAATGAGCAGTTCTTC; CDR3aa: CASSLRPYNEQFF
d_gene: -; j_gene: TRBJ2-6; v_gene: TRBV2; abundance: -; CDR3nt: TGTGCCAGCAGTGGGGACTTCTCTGGGGCCAACGTCCTGACTTTC; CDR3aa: CASSGDFSGANVLTF
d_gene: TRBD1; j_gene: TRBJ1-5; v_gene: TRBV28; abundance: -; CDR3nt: TGTGCCAGCAGCCTGACAGGGGGAGCGAGCAATCAGCCCCAGCATTTT; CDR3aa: CASSLTGGASNQPQHF
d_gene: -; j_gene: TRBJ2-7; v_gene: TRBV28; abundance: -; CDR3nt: TGTGCCAGCAGTTCCCCGGCGGTGGAGCAGTACTTC; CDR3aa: CASSSPAVEQYF
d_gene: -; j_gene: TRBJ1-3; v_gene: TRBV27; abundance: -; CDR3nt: TGTGCCAGCAGTTTATCAGGCAGGGGTGCTGGAAACACCATATATTTT; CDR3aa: CASSLSGRGAGNTIYF
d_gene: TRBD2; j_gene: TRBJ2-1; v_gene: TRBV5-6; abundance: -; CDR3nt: TGTGCCAGCAGCTCCTGGACTAGCGGGAGTCGGTTTGAGCAGTTCTTC; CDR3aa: CASSSWTSGSRFEQFF
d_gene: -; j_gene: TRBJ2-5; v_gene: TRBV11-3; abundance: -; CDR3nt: TGTGCCAGCAGCTTGGGCCCCGGTGAGACCCAGTACTTC; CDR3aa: CASSLGPGETQYF
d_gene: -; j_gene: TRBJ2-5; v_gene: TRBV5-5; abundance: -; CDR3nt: TGTGCCAGCAGACAGGGTGGGGAGACCCAGTACTTC; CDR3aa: CASRQGGETQYF
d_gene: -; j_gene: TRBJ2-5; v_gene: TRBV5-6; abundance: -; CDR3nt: TGTGCCAGCAGCTTGGGGCAGGGCAGCGAGACCCAGTACTTC; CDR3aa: CASSLGQGSETQYF
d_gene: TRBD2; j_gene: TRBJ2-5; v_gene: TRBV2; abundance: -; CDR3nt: TGTGCCAGCAGACTAGCGGGAGTCGGGGAGACCCAGTACTTC; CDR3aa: CASRLAGVGETQYF
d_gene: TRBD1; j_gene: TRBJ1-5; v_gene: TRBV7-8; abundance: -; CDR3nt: TGTGCCAGCAGCGGAGACAGGGAATTATGGCCCCAGCATTTT; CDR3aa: CASSGDRELWPQHF
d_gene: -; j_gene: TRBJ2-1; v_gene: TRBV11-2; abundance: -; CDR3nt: TGTGCCAGCAGCCACCCCGGAGCTCCGACCTACAATGAGCAGTTCTTC; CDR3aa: CASSHPGAPTYNEQFF
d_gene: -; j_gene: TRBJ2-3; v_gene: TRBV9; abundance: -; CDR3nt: TGTGCCAGCAGCGGATTTAGAGATACGCAGTATTTT; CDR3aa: CASSGFRDTQYF
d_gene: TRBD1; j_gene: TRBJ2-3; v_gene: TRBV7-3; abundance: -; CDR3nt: TGTGCCAGCAGCTTATTAGGGACAGGGGGCACAGATACGCAGTATTTT; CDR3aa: CASSLLGTGGTDTQYF
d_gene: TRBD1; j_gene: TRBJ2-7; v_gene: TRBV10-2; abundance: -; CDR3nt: TGCGCCAGCAGCGGAAGGACAGGGGTCTACGAGCAGTACTTC; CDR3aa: CASSGRTGVYEQYF
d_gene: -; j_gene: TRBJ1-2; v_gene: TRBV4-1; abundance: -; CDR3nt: TGCGCCAGCAGCCAAGTTGGCCGGAACTATGGCTACACCTTC; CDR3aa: CASSQVGRNYGYTF
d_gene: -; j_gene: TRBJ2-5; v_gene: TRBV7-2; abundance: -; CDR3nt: TGTGCCAGCAGCTTAGGAGTCCAAGAGACCCAGTACTTC; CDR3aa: CASSLGVQETQYF